The present T cell receptor (beta chain) was sequenced within a study of high-grade serous ovarian cancer treatment subgroups. Study-level findings and limits: TCR relatedness rose with neoantigen level and trended with mutation load.

The tumor samples were collected prior to definitive surgery or chemotherapy. This table comes from immunoSEQ multiplex PCR, and its TCRdb copy is limited to in-frame clones, with some not included. The sample contains about 16,000 clones, approximately 76% of which appear only once. The V end was cut by 2 bases, the J end by 4 bases, with 2 bases between. CDR1 and CDR2 from the germline V gene are MDHEN and SYDVKM. The CDR3 covers 11 residues. This clone was counted a few times. The antigen remains undetermined. V usage is TRBV28 and J usage is TRBJ1-1; D not resolved. Input material: tumor tissue. The clonotype originates from a human donor with high-grade serous ovarian cancer. DNA of the CDR3: TGTGCCAGCAGTTTAGGCACTGAAGCTTTCTTT. This gives the protein CASSLGTEAFF. Using reference TRBV28 and TRBJ1-1 for the parts outside the CDR3, the full variable domain is DVKVTQSSRYLVKRTGEKVFLECVQDMDHENMFWYRQDPGLGLRLIYFSYDVKMKEKGDIPEGYSVSREKKERFSLILESASTNQTSMYLCASSLGTEAFFGQGTRLTVV.